This T cell receptor (beta chain) was captured by sequencing in a study of CD8+CD57+ T cells in acquired aplastic anemia. Study information: The study obtained an average of 3.2 ug of DNA from sorted CD4+ and CD8+ cells.

Trimming removed 0 bases at V and 5 bases at J, with 8 bases between. CDR1 and CDR2 from the germline V gene are SGDLS and YYNGEE. The CDR3 runs to 13 residues. Profiling that covered TCR beta VDJ and CDR3 relied on genomic DNA as its template. TCRdb recomputed calls from the reads with MiXCR, one row per CDR3 protein. The sample lists under 200,000 distinct CDR3 sequences, less than 50% occurring once. In patients chosen for sequencing, flow cytometry had shown CD8+CD57+ cell expansion. The patients all had a severe acquired aplastic anemia diagnosis. As for this clonotype: Its antigen is not known.

Study outcomes and limitations: Between patients and controls, twenty-nine CD8+ CDR3 sequences were found in common. Patients and controls were not found to differ significantly in CD8+ Simpson's diversity.

Sequencing was carried out using sorted CD4+, CD8+, or CD8+CD57+ T cells (not recorded which) from PBMCs. This receptor was obtained from a human donor with aplastic anemia. The V gene is TRBV9, the J gene TRBJ1-1; D unclear. CDR3 DNA: TGTGCCAGCAGCGTAGGGTCTGAGACTGAAGCTTTCTTT. The encoded protein is CASSVGSETEAFF. The complete variable domain, with remaining parts taken from reference TRBV9 and TRBJ1-1, reads DSGVTQTPKHLITATGQRVTLRCSPRSGDLSVYWYQQSLDQGLQFLIQYYNGEERAKGNILERFSAQQFPDLHSELNLSSLELGDSALYFCASSVGSETEAFFGQGTRLTVV.